These 11 T cell receptor beta chains came from one sample sequenced in a study of T-cell reconstitution after alpha-beta-depleted transplantation in children. Unique molecular identifiers featured in how the TCRbeta library was prepared. TCRdb used MiXCR to reprocess the PCR reads, holding one entry per CDR3 protein. The repertoire has some 600,000 distinct CDR3 sequences, over 10% of them found once; the top ten carry 2% to 2.5%. The input for sequencing was PBMCs, mostly from graft donor cells, taken 360 days after TCRalphabeta/CD19-depleted stem cell transplant. Receptor source: a male patient between 10 and 17 years old who had a stem cell transplant for acute myeloid leukemia, so the T cells may come from the graft donor.

The table lists this clonotype with a few counts. V and J are TRBV20-1 and TRBJ2-7; 8 bases align to TRBD1. After removal of 6 bases from V and 6 bases from J, the junction contained 10 bases not matched to a gene. The CDR3 contains 13 residues. CDR1 DFQATT and CDR2 SNEGSKA come from the germline V gene (reference sequence). The chain's CDR3 is CSAGSGGTGEQYF. The CDR3 DNA sequence: TGCAGTGCCGGATCAGGGGGCACGGGCGAGCAGTACTTC.

This clonotype was counted ten times or more. The chain has TRBV12-3 or TRBV12-4 and TRBJ2-7; 7 bases agree with TRBD2. CDR3 length equals 15 residues. With V trimmed by 2 bases and J by 1 base, 5 bases remained unmatched. For the CDR3, the DNA is TGTGCCAGCAGTTTATCGGCTAGCGGATCCTACGAGCAGTACTTC. It yields the protein CASSLSASGSYEQYF.

V and J are TRBV7-9 and TRBJ2-2; no firm D call. CDR3 length: 13 amino acids. The germline V gene has CDR1 SEHNR and CDR2 FQNEAQ (reference sequence). Trimming removed 3 bases at V and 12 bases at J, with 14 bases between. The CDR3 here is CASSFGSMTKLFF. CDR3 nucleotides: TGTGCCAGCAGCTTTGGGTCCATGACCAAGCTGTTTTTT.

The table lists this clonotype with many counts. The rearrangement joins TRBV9 to TRBJ2-5, with D uncertain. V was cut by 1 base and J by 3 bases, with 7 bases left in between. This CDR3 region has 13 residues. The V gene's germline CDR1 is SGDLS and CDR2 YYNGEE. The CDR3 DNA sequence: TGTGCCAGCAGCGTACCGTGGGAAGAGACCCAGTACTTC. Its translation: CASSVPWEETQYF.

This clonotype occurred a few times. The genes are TRBV12-3 or TRBV12-4 and TRBJ1-4; no firm D call. This CDR3 has 15 residues. V was shortened by 7 bases and J by 8 bases, with 20 bases between the two germline ends. CDR3 in amino acids: CASTADFPLYEKLFF. The CDR3 DNA follows: TGTGCCAGCACCGCCGACTTTCCATTATACGAAAAACTGTTTTTT.

The chain couples TRBV7-3 to TRBJ2-6, with 8 nucleotides matching TRBD1. From germline, CDR1 is SGHTA and CDR2 FQGTGA. The junction had 9 bases not matched to a gene; V was cut back by 8 bases and J by 0 bases. This CDR3 has 17 residues. The CDR3 here is CASGRQGLNSGANVLTF. The CDR3 coding sequence is TGTGCCAGCGGCAGACAGGGGCTAAACTCTGGGGCCAACGTCCTGACTTTC. The whole variable domain, filled in from reference TRBV7-3 and TRBJ2-6, reads GAGVSQTPSNKVTEKGKYVELRCDPISGHTALYWYRQSLGQGPEFLIYFQGTGAADDSGLPNDRFFAVRPEGSVSTLKIQRTERGDSAVYLCASGRQGLNSGANVLTFGAGSRLTVL.

The sample holds a few counts of this clonotype. This chain joins TRBV4-3 and TRBJ2-5; D not certain. The V end was cut by 2 bases, the J end by 9 bases, with 19 bases between. Germline loops: CDR1 LGHNA, CDR2 YSLEER. The CDR3 is 15 amino acids. CDR3 sequence (DNA): TGCGCCAGCAGCCAAACGGATACACTTCCCGGGCCCCAGTACTTC. Translation gives CASSQTDTLPGPQYF.

This clonotype was observed many times. The chain combines TRBV9 with TRBJ2-7; possibly TRBD2 for D (7 bases). Germline values: CDR1 SGDLS, CDR2 YYNGEE. The V gene lost 3 bases and the J gene lost 2 bases, with 18 bases spanning the gap. The CDR3 sequence is 16 residues long. The CDR3 DNA follows: TGTGCCAGCAGCGCTGGGGGGGCGGGACCTCCCTACGAGCAGTACTTC. Its protein product is CASSAGGAGPPYEQYF.

This chain uses TRBV3-1 with TRBJ2-1; 7 nucleotides match TRBD2. The CDR3 has 13 residues. V was pared by 1 base and J by 8 bases, with 2 bases of the junction left unmatched. The V gene's germline CDR1 is LGHDT and CDR2 YNNKEL (reference sequence). The CDR3 loop reads CASSQASGDEQFF. The CDR3 bases are TGTGCCAGCAGCCAAGCCAGCGGGGATGAGCAGTTCTTC.

This clonotype showed up just a few times. The chain employs TRBV20-1 and TRBJ2-1, with D uncertain. The CDR3 sequence is 14 residues long. Trimming left V 4 bases short and J 2 bases short, with 12 bases between. Germline V gene data show CDR1 as DFQATT and CDR2 as SNEGSKA (reference sequence). The CDR3 coding sequence is TGCAGTGCTACTCCGGCTTACGCCTACAATGAGCAGTTCTTC. This encodes CSATPAYAYNEQFF.

The chain couples TRBV7-2 to TRBJ2-1, with D possibly matching TRBD2 (6 bases). Germline CDR1 SGHTA, CDR2 FQGNSA. With 3 bases removed from V and 7 bases from J, the gap between germline ends came to 16 bases. This CDR3 spans 15 amino acids. The CDR3 nucleotides read TGTGCCAGCAGCTTGGGTGGGAGGTCAGAAAATGAGCAGTTCTTC. Protein sequence: CASSLGGRSENEQFF.